A selection of T cell receptor beta chains follows, all from one sample in a study of T cell responses to AZD1222 COVID-19 vaccine. Clones were sequenced by immunoSEQ multiplex PCR, and TCRdb holds only the in-frame ones, with some missing. The table shows about 110,000 clones, with roughly nine tenths occurring only once. Sequencing used peripheral blood, obtained on day 0 of AZD1222 vaccination. These receptor sequences come from an adult in good health. The CDR3 runs from the conserved cysteine through the conserved F or W. Each record gives: D gene, V gene, clone size, J gene, CDR3 DNA, CDR3 protein. A D gene is named only where the DNA matches it firmly. A clone size is listed for some rows: how often the clone was seen (once, few, many), or a class if it is expanded.

TRBD1,TRBV19,.,TRBJ1-5,TGTGCCAGTACCACCGGGACAGGGGGCTATAGCAATCAGCCCCAGCATTTT,CASTTGTGGYSNQPQHF
.,TRBV4-1,.,TRBJ1-5,TGCGCCAGCAGCCAAGTCTCCGGGGGTGGAGGTCAGCCCCAGCATTTT,CASSQVSGGGGQPQHF
.,TRBV19,once,TRBJ1-5,TGTGCCAGTAGTCTAAGGCAGGGGCTCAATCAGCCCCAGCATTTT,CASSLRQGLNQPQHF
.,TRBV6-2/TRBV6-3,.,TRBJ1-5,TGTGCCAGCAGTTACGGTCCACGGGGCTATAGCAATCAGCCCCAGCATTTT,CASSYGPRGYSNQPQHF
.,TRBV9,.,TRBJ2-2,TGTGCCAGCAGCGCCCGGGGAATTGGATCGAACACCGGGGAGCTGTTTTTT,CASSARGIGSNTGELFF
.,TRBV12-3/TRBV12-4,.,TRBJ1-5,TGTGCCAGCAGTCGAGCCCCCAATCAGCCCCAGCATTTT,CASSRAPNQPQHF
TRBD1,TRBV28,.,TRBJ1-6,TGTGCCAGCAGCTCCGGACAGGGAAATTCACCCCTCCACTTT,CASSSGQGNSPLHF
.,TRBV4-3,.,TRBJ1-3,TGCGCCAGCAGCCAAGTAGGGGGGCCTGGAAACACCATATATTTT,CASSQVGGPGNTIYF
.,TRBV3-1/TRBV3-2,.,TRBJ2-3,TGTGCCAGCAGCCATTCAGCTAGCACAGATACGCAGTATTTT,CASSHSASTDTQYF
.,TRBV3-1/TRBV3-2,.,TRBJ2-2,TGTGCCAGCAGCCAGACGAGAGGGAACGGGGAGCTGTTTTTT,CASSQTRGNGELFF
TRBD1,TRBV7-2,.,TRBJ1-1,TGTGCCAGCAGCTTCGGACAGGGGGGGAGCACTGAAGCTTTCTTT,CASSFGQGGSTEAFF
TRBD1,TRBV27,.,TRBJ1-1,TGTGCCAGCAGCGCCGGACAGGGAGCGGTGAACACTGAAGCTTTCTTT,CASSAGQGAVNTEAFF
.,TRBV4-1,.,TRBJ1-5,TGCGCCAGCAGCCAAGATCCCTACCCCGGGTCCGGCAATCAGCCCCAGCATTTT,CASSQDPYPGSGNQPQHF
.,TRBV11-2,.,TRBJ1-2,TGTGCCAGCAGCTTAGGGACGTTTAACTATGGCTACACCTTC,CASSLGTFNYGYTF
TRBD2,TRBV28,.,TRBJ2-1,TGTGCCAGCAGTTCGTCCAAAGGGACTAGCGGCTACAATGAGCAGTTCTTC,CASSSSKGTSGYNEQFF
TRBD2,TRBV9,once,TRBJ2-1,TGTGCCAGCAGCGGACTAGCGGGAGGTTCCGATGAGCAGTTCTTC,CASSGLAGGSDEQFF
TRBD1,TRBV4-1,.,TRBJ2-1,TGCGCCAGCAGCCAAGATATAGGGACAGGTTCCAATGAGCAGTTCTTC,CASSQDIGTGSNEQFF
.,TRBV24-1,.,TRBJ1-3,TGTGCCACCAGTGATAATGCAAACACCATATATTTT,CATSDNANTIYF
.,TRBV5-6,.,TRBJ1-6,TGTGCCAGCAGCTTGGGCAGGGGCCAAAATTCACCCCTCCACTTT,CASSLGRGQNSPLHF
TRBD1,TRBV7-3,.,TRBJ2-5,TGTGCCAGCTCCGGGGACAGGGGTCATGAGACCCAGTACTTC,CASSGDRGHETQYF
.,TRBV28,.,TRBJ1-5,TGTGCCAGCACCGGGGGGGTCCAGCCCCAGCATTTT,CASTGGVQPQHF
.,TRBV12-3/TRBV12-4,.,TRBJ2-7,TGTGCCAGCAGTTCGACGACCTACGAGCAGTACTTC,CASSSTTYEQYF
TRBD2,TRBV19,.,TRBJ2-5,TGTGCCAGTAGTAACGCGGCTAGCGGGGGGGGCCAAGAGACCCAGTACTTC,CASSNAASGGGQETQYF
.,TRBV7-5,few,TRBJ2-7,TGTGCCAGAAGCTTAGCTAATAGCGGGAGGGGCGAGCAGTACTTC,CARSLANSGRGEQYF
TRBD1,TRBV3-1/TRBV3-2,.,TRBJ1-1,TGTGCCAGCAGCCTCCGGGACAGGGGCACTGAAGCTTTCTTT,CASSLRDRGTEAFF
.,TRBV2,.,TRBJ1-4,TGTGCCAGCAGTAGTCCGGGGAAGGGACCTAATGAAAAACTGTTTTTT,CASSSPGKGPNEKLFF
.,TRBV7-2,.,TRBJ1-1,TGTGCCAGCAGCTTAGTAGTGTCACGGGGGGGAACTGAAGCTTTCTTT,CASSLVVSRGGTEAFF
.,TRBV10-3,.,TRBJ1-2,TGTGCCATCAGTGAGATAAGCACGGGACAACCAAAGTATGGCTACACCTTC,CAISEISTGQPKYGYTF